This T cell receptor beta chain was captured by sequencing in a study of T cell clusters in autoimmune cytopenias. The germline gives CDR1 SGHRS, CDR2 YFSETQ. The CDR3 runs 15 residues. Each sample's input was approximately 270 ng genomic DNA, roughly 38,000 genome equivalents. Multiplex touch-down PCR amplified TRB using TRB-A and TRB-B pools in one tube. TCRdb reanalyzed the multiplex PCR reads, giving one entry per CDR3 protein sequence and no DNA. This table holds about 4,900 distinct CDR3 sequences. This clonotype is classed as medium-sized by frequency. The chain is built from TRBV5-1 and TRBJ1-6. The source of this sequence is a human donor with an autoimmune cytopenia or autoimmune hepatitis (not recorded which). The sample taken for sequencing was peripheral blood. The CDR3 spells CASSYSDGNNSPLHF.